Presented here are 7 T cell receptor beta chains from one specimen sequenced in a study of T cell responses to AZD1222 COVID-19 vaccine. The data were produced by immunoSEQ multiplex PCR, yet TCRdb's version contains in-frame clones alone and is incomplete. The data hold about 150,000 clones, with approximately 88% observed a single time. Sample: peripheral blood, taken on day 0 of AZD1222 vaccination. These receptors all come from an adult in good health.

The sample holds one count of this clone. V usage is TRBV30 and J usage is TRBJ1-5; D uncertain. The CDR3 consists of 15 residues. From germline, CDR1 is GTSNPN and CDR2 SVGIG (reference sequence). The ends were cut back, 0 bases at V and 0 bases at J, with 9 bases in the middle. In nucleotides, the CDR3 is TGTGCCTGGAGTGTAGTGGGGAATAGCAATCAGCCCCAGCATTTT. The encoded protein is CAWSVVGNSNQPQHF.

The J gene is TRBJ1-5, the V gene TRBV21-1. TRBV21-1 is annotated as a pseudogene. The CDR3 is 16 amino acids. The CDR3 sequence is CASSRPGSNVKQPQHF. DNA for the CDR3: TGTGCCAGCAGCAGGCCAGGGAGTAATGTAAAGCAGCCCCAGCATTTT.

The chain is built from TRBV27 and TRBJ2-1; possibly TRBD1 for D (6 bases). The CDR3 extends over 14 amino acids. Trimming left V 3 bases short and J 1 base short, with 7 bases between. CDR1 and CDR2 (germline): MNHEY, SMNVEV (reference sequence). CDR3 in amino acids: CASSLTGSYNEQFF. The CDR3 DNA reads TGTGCCAGCAGTTTGACAGGTTCCTACAATGAGCAGTTCTTC.

The CDR3 DNA sequence: TGTGCCAGCAACCTGGGGGGGCTCCTTAGCAATCAGCCCCAGCATTTT. Amino acids: CASNLGGLLSNQPQHF. The chain recombines TRBV3-1 (or the pseudogene TRBV3-2) with TRBJ1-5; D may be TRBD1 (6 bases). CDR3 length: 16 residues. The germline gives CDR1 LGHDT, CDR2 YNNKEL (reference sequence). V was shortened by 7 bases and J by 0 bases, with 16 bases between the two germline ends.

The chain recombines TRBV19 with TRBJ1-2; a weak D match, TRBD1 (5 bases). This CDR3 region has 15 residues. V was trimmed by 5 bases and J by 4 bases, leaving 17 bases between them. CDR1 LNHDA and CDR2 SQIVND come from the germline V gene (reference sequence). CDR3 residues: CASSLRQHRSYGYTF. For the CDR3, the DNA is TGTGCCAGTAGTTTAAGACAGCATCGGAGCTATGGCTACACCTTC.

V usage is TRBV28 and J usage is TRBJ1-2; no firm D call. CDR3 size: 12 residues. Germline CDR1 reads MDHEN; CDR2 reads SYDVKM. Trimming took off 4 bases at V and 7 bases at J, with 10 bases between the two ends. Here the CDR3 reads CASSSLVGGYTF. CDR3 in DNA: TGTGCCAGCAGTTCCCTCGTGGGTGGCTACACCTTC.

The CDR3 loop reads CASSYPPGQGYTEAFF. The DNA for the CDR3 is TGTGCCAGCAGTTACCCTCCGGGACAGGGATACACTGAAGCTTTCTTT. The rearrangement uses TRBV6-5 and TRBJ1-1, with 9 bases matching TRBD1. With 2 bases clipped from V and 3 bases from J, the junction kept 7 bases outside the gene matches. There are 16 residues in the CDR3. CDR1 is MNHEY, CDR2 SVGAGI, per germline.